Listed below are T cell receptor beta chains from one sample, sequenced in a study of blood T cell repertoires in COVID-19. Assay used: immunoSEQ multiplex PCR; TCRdb lists only in-frame clones, some missing. The sample yields 200,000 to 250,000 clones, 82% seen once. Sequences were obtained from peripheral blood. Source of these receptors: a woman older than 75 with COVID-19, enrolled during active disease. CDR3s include the opening cysteine and the closing phenylalanine or tryptophan.

v_call cdr3_aa
TRBV19 CASRQVAGGNEQFF
TRBV24-1 CATSDPSQRGNEQFF
TRBV7-9 CASSLYVTVAPTEAFF
TRBV12-3/TRBV12-4 CASRTANYGYTF
TRBV2 CASSEFGEQYF
TRBV11-2 CASSLTGKRNEQYF
TRBV7-2 CASSSDRVLGNTIYF
TRBV5-1 CASTRGVNTGELFF
TRBV6-2/TRBV6-3 CASSYAREQGAWSNQPQHF
TRBV18 CASSRIIAGSGETQYF
TRBV7-9 CASSLTGVGALNSNQPQHF
TRBV28 CASSFRALGRVQYF
TRBV5-1 CASRNVGGSNTEAFF
TRBV5-1 CASSREGRGEKLFF
TRBV11-3 CASSPTGTSVAQYF
TRBV6-2/TRBV6-3 CASSLQGQGPYGYTF
TRBV27 CASSSQGLYNEQFF
TRBV5-4 CASSPGGANYGYTF
TRBV11-3 CASTPIAGATDTQYF
TRBV15 CATSRGVLSGRTTDTQYF
TRBV29-1 CSVDASYLYNEQFF
TRBV30 CARSTGGNEKLFF
TRBV28 CASIAGQHSGYTF
TRBV10-3 CAITAEAGNTIYF
TRBV3-1/TRBV3-2 CASSQVNYNSPLHF
TRBV5-1 CASSVTSGADTQYF
TRBV5-4 CASSLEYDITDTQYF